The 5 T cell receptor beta chains below come from one sample, sequenced in a study of cytotoxic CD8 clonotypes in ibrutinib-treated CLL. Profiling relied on immunoSEQ multiplex PCR, and the TCRdb table lists in-frame clones only, not all of them. The data contain around 250,000 clones, 70% of them seen just once; the ten biggest clones take up approximately 15%. Material: PBMCs, obtained after 24 months of ibrutinib treatment. The receptors stem from a human donor with chronic lymphocytic leukemia.

The J gene is TRBJ2-1, the V gene TRBV28; 8 bases are shared with TRBD2. J was trimmed by 4 bases and V by 2 bases; bases with no gene match: 7. Germline CDR1 is MDHEN and CDR2 is SYDVKM. The CDR3 is 16 residues long. In DNA, the CDR3 is TGTGCCAGCAGTTTACGGGCGGGAGGACCTTACAATGAGCAGTTCTTC. The encoded protein is CASSLRAGGPYNEQFF.

The chain combines TRBV7-9 with TRBJ2-7; 7 nucleotides line up with TRBD1. Germline lookup yields CDR1 SEHNR and CDR2 FQNEAQ (reference sequence). V shed 5 bases and J 3 bases; nucleotides not matched to a gene: 10. The CDR3 has 15 amino acids. CDR3 residues: CASSHDRDNFYEQYF. CDR3 coding DNA: TGTGCCAGCAGCCATGACAGGGATAATTTCTACGAGCAGTACTTC. Full variable domain (rest looked up from reference TRBV7-9 and TRBJ2-7): DTGVSQNPRHKITKRGQNVTFRCDPISEHNRLYWYRQTLGQGPEFLTYFQNEAQLEKSRLLSDRFSAERPKGSFSTLEIQRTEQGDSAMYLCASSHDRDNFYEQYFGPGTRLTVT.

Note on this clone: Other DNA sequences from this sample encode an identical CDR3 as well. The V gene is TRBV7-2, the J gene TRBJ2-3, with D unresolved. The V end was cut by 1 base, the J end by 3 bases, with 2 bases between. The CDR3 contains 12 residues. The germline V gene encodes CDR1 SGHTA and CDR2 FQGNSA. The CDR3 DNA is TGTGCCAGCAGCTTAGGTACAGATACGCAGTATTTT. Protein product: CASSLGTDTQYF.

The V and J genes are TRBV4-2 and TRBJ2-2; D remains unclear. Trimming cost V 3 bases and J 2 bases, with 7 bases left between them. CDR3 length: 14 amino acids. Germline CDR1 reads LGHNA; CDR2 reads YNFKEQ. The CDR3, as DNA: TGTGCCAGCAGCCACGACTTTAACACCGGGGAGCTGTTTTTT. Residues: CASSHDFNTGELFF.

There are a few counts of this clone. The junction does not match germline at one end; this may be a read error. The V call is TRBV29-1, the J call TRBJ1-2; maybe TRBD1 (5 bases). This CDR3 has 12 amino acids. Germline-derived CDR1 and CDR2 are SQVTM and ANQGSEA. The CDR3 DNA is TGCAGCGTTGGGGGACCGAGATCCTCCGTGAACTTC. This gives the protein CSVGGPRSSVNF.